This T cell receptor beta chain was retrieved from a study of blood T cells in healthy people across ages. Study details: The capture of about one barcoded beta molecule per two T cells was achieved by template switching.

A word on this clonotype: Its antigen is still unknown.

Sample-barcoded 5' priming and a J-beta primer mix drove a second PCR of about 6 to 12 cycles. Every cDNA was tagged by a template-switch adaptor with 12 random nucleotides. Via MiXCR, TCRdb re-called the 5' RACE reads, giving one row per CDR3 protein. The sample lists fewer than 900,000 distinct CDR3 sequences; about 40% were seen once. Overall study findings and caveats: PBMCs left unsorted prevented a conclusive naive versus antigen-experienced comparison.

The length of the CDR3 is 14 residues. Germline CDR1 and CDR2: LGHNA and YNFKEQ. The V and J ends lost 4 bases and 4 bases respectively, with 11 bases between them. The sample taken for sequencing was blood. The TCR sequence derives from a woman aged 60-70 years in good health. V and J are TRBV4-2 and TRBJ1-5; maybe TRBD1 (6 bases). The chain's CDR3 is CASSPRGQNQPQHF. The DNA of the CDR3 is TGTGCCAGCAGCCCTAGGGGACAAAATCAGCCCCAGCATTTT.